Below are 8 T cell receptor beta chains sequenced from a single sample in a study of blood T cell repertoires in COVID-19 (dated by TCRdb to between 2020 and 2021). The library was produced with the immunoSEQ multiplex PCR assay. This immuneACCESS table, as held by TCRdb, lists in-frame sequences with V and J called but not all clones. Of the missing ones, under half trace to an unresolved V gene in checked studies; the others have no known cause. Within this sample are some 190,000 clones, with around 88% of them counted one time only. The ten largest clones capture roughly 1.5% of the sample. The source material was peripheral blood. Source of these receptors: a man aged 18 to 30 with active or convalescent COVID-19.

The rearrangement uses TRBV6-2 or TRBV6-3 and TRBJ2-5; D might be TRBD2 (6 bases). V was pared by 5 bases and J by 2 bases, with 15 bases between. CDR3 length equals 15 residues. The germline V gene has CDR1 MNHEY and CDR2 SVGEGT. The CDR3 reads CASSHGGREQETQYF. CDR3 in DNA: TGTGCCAGCAGTCACGGGGGAAGGGAACAAGAGACCCAGTACTTC.

The chain combines TRBV6-5 with TRBJ1-4, with a tentative D call TRBD1 (5 bases). V was clipped by 6 bases and J by 4 bases, with 15 bases between them. This CDR3 region has 15 residues. CDR1 is MNHEY, CDR2 SVGAGI, per germline. The CDR3 sequence is CASRPHRGNNEKLFF. CDR3 in DNA: TGTGCCAGCAGGCCCCACCGGGGGAATAATGAAAAACTGTTTTTT.

This chain joins TRBV30 and TRBJ2-6; 8 nucleotides agree with TRBD2. Germline CDR1 GTSNPN, CDR2 SVGIG (reference sequence). Unmatched junction bases numbered 8, after V lost 5 bases and J lost 11 bases. The CDR3 has 13 residues. The DNA of the CDR3 is TGTGCCTGGTCGGACGGGGGGGGCGACGTCCTGACTTTC. Its protein is CAWSDGGGDVLTF.

This clone appeared once. This chain links TRBV12-3 or TRBV12-4 with TRBJ1-6; no clear D. V dropped 8 bases and J dropped 4 bases, with 6 bases sitting between them. The CDR3 is 12 amino acids. CDR3 amino acids: CASGQYNSPLHF. DNA for the CDR3: TGTGCCAGCGGGCAGTATAATTCACCCCTCCACTTT.

This clone was seen only a few times. The chain has TRBV29-1 and TRBJ2-5, with TRBD2 matching 12 bases. The V and J ends lost 1 base and 5 bases, in that order; junction bases with no gene match: 5. Germline V gene sequence: CDR1 SQVTM, CDR2 ANQGSEA. CDR3 length equals 15 residues. CDR3 sequence (DNA): TGCAGCGTTGAAGGACTAGCGGGAGTCAGGGAGACCCAGTACTTC. It specifies CSVEGLAGVRETQYF. Full variable domain (remainder filled in from reference TRBV29-1 and TRBJ2-5): SAVISQKPSRDICQRGTSLTIQCQVDSQVTMMFWYRQQPGQSLTLIATANQGSEATYESGFVIDKFPISRPNLTFSTLTVSNMSPEDSSIYLCSVEGLAGVRETQYFGPGTRLLVL.

This chain connects TRBV5-1 to TRBJ1-1; tentative D call: TRBD1 (6 bases). CDR3 length equals 15 residues. Trimming left V 6 bases short and J 4 bases short, with 19 bases between. CDR1 and CDR2 (germline): SGHRS, YFSETQ. CDR3 residues: CASTPPTGDSTEAFF. The CDR3, as DNA: TGCGCCAGCACCCCCCCGACAGGCGATTCCACTGAAGCTTTCTTT.

V usage is TRBV7-9 and J usage is TRBJ2-2; weak D call: TRBD1 (6 bases). Germline V lookup: CDR1 SEHNR, CDR2 FQNEAQ (reference sequence). The V gene lost 5 bases and the J gene lost 2 bases, with 18 bases spanning the gap. CDR3 length: 17 residues. CDR3 DNA: TGTGCCAGCAGCCCAAACAGGGTGTTAAGCAACACCGGGGAGCTGTTTTTT. Amino acid sequence: CASSPNRVLSNTGELFF. Supplemented by reference TRBV7-9 and TRBJ2-2, the full variable domain reads DTGVSQNPRHKITKRGQNVTFRCDPISEHNRLYWYRQTLGQGPEFLTYFQNEAQLEKSRLLSDRFSAERPKGSFSTLEIQRTEQGDSAMYLCASSPNRVLSNTGELFFGEGSRLTVL.

V gene TRBV5-1 combines with J gene TRBJ2-2; 9 nucleotides match TRBD1. This CDR3 has 16 residues. V lost 3 bases to trimming and J lost 4 bases; unmatched junction nucleotides: 7. Germline V gene lookup returns CDR1 SGHRS and CDR2 YFSETQ. CDR3 nucleotide sequence: TGCGCCAGCAGCTCTAGGACAGGGGAAGCCACCGGGGAGCTGTTTTTT. It encodes CASSSRTGEATGELFF. Drawing the rest from reference TRBV5-1 and TRBJ2-2, the complete variable domain is KAGVTQTPRYLIKTRGQQVTLSCSPISGHRSVSWYQQTPGQGLQFLFEYFSETQRNKGNFPGRFSGRQFSNSRSEMNVSTLELGDSALYLCASSSRTGEATGELFFGEGSRLTVL.